This paragraph reports one T cell receptor beta chain. Its cognate antigen is unknown. Researchers divided each subset's genomic DNA evenly across several immunoSEQ plates. In the original analysis: ImmunoSEQ yielded junction-only sequences lacking quality scores, so filtering differed. The table came from immunoSEQ multiplex PCR; TCRdb's copy has only in-frame clones and leaves some out. That table gives V, J and clone size, and the DNA gave D and trimming. The sample carries approximately 470,000 clones, almost 80% recorded once. The data belong to a study of shared clonotypes between healthy human individuals. Points from the study as a whole: Only a few donors were included, so the genetic and exposure-history diversity represented was limited.

Researchers drew on about 90 million PBMCs for genomic DNA from unsorted samples. The TCR comes from a middle-aged woman in good health. Some clones in this sample may be carry-over from other donors' samples. The sequenced sample consisted of PBMCs.

CDR3 coding DNA: TGTGCCAGCACCAACTCGGACAGGGCGGACTATGGCTACACCTTC. Amino acid sequence: CASTNSDRADYGYTF. V gene TRBV21-1 combines with J gene TRBJ1-2; whether TRBD1, the table's D call, matches the DNA was not checked. TRBV21-1 is assigned pseudogene status. The CDR3 contains 15 residues.